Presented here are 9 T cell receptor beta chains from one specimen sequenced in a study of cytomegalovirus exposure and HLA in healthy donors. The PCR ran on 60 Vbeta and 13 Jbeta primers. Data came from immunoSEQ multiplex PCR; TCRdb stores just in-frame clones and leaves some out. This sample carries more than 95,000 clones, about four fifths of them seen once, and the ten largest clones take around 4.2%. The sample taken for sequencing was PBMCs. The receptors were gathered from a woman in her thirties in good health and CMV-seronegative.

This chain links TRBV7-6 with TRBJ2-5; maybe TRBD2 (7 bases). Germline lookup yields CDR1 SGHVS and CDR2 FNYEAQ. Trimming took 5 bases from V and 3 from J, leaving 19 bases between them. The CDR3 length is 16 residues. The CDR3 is CASSPLGGAKEETQYF. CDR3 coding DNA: TGTGCCAGCAGCCCGCTAGGGGGGGCAAAGGAAGAGACCCAGTACTTC. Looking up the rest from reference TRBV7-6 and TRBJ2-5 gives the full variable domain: GAGVSQSPRYKVTKRGQDVALRCDPISGHVSLYWYRQALGQGPEFLTYFNYEAQQDKSGLPNDRFSAERPEGSISTLTIQRTEQRDSAMYRCASSPLGGAKEETQYFGPGTRLLVL.

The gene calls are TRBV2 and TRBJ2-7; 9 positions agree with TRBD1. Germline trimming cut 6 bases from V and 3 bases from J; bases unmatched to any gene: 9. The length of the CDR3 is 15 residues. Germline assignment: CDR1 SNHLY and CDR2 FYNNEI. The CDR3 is CASSPETGGYYEQYF. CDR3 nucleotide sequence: TGTGCCAGCAGCCCCGAGACAGGGGGATACTACGAGCAGTACTTC.

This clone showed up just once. This CDR3 is CASSPPREEKLFF. The CDR3 DNA is TGTGCCAGCAGCCCCCCCAGGGAAGAAAAACTGTTTTTT. This sequence joins TRBV9 and TRBJ1-4, with a tentative D call TRBD1 (5 bases). Germline V gene lookup returns CDR1 SGDLS and CDR2 YYNGEE. V lost 4 bases and J lost 8, with 12 bases in between. The CDR3 is 13 residues long.

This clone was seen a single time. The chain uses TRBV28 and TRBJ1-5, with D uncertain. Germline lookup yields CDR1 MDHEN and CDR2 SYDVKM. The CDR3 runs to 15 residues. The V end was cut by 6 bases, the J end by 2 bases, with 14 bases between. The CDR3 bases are TGTGCCAGCAGCAGCCCCGCCGGAGGCAATCAGCCCCAGCATTTT. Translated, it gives CASSSPAGGNQPQHF.

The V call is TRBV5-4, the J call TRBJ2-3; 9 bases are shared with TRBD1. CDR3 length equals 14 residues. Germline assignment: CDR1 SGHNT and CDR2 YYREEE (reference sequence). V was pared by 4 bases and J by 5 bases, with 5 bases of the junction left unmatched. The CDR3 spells CASSLQGAEDTQYF. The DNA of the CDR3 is TGTGCCAGCAGCCTACAGGGGGCGGAAGATACGCAGTATTTT.

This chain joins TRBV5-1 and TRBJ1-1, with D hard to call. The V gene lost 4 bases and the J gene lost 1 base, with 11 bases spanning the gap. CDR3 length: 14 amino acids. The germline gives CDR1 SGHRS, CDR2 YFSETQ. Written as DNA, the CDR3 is TGCGCCAGCAGCACCCCCGGGGAGAACACTGAAGCTTTCTTT. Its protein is CASSTPGENTEAFF.

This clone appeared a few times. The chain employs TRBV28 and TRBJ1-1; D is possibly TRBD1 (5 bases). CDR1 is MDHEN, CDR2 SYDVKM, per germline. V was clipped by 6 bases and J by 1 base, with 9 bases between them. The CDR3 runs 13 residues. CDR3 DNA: TGTGCCAGCAGAGAAACAGGGAACACTGAAGCTTTCTTT. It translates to CASRETGNTEAFF.

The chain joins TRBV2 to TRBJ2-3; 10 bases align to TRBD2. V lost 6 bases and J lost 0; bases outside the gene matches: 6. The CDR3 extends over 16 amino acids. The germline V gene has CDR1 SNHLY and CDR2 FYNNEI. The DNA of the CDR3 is TGTGCCAGCAGGGAGACTAGCGGGCAGAGCACAGATACGCAGTATTTT. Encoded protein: CASRETSGQSTDTQYF. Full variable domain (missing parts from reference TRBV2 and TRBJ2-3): EPEVTQTPSHQVTQMGQEVILRCVPISNHLYFYWYRQILGQKVEFLVSFYNNEISEKSEIFDDQFSVERPDGSNFTLKIRSTKLEDSAMYFCASRETSGQSTDTQYFGPGTRLTVL.

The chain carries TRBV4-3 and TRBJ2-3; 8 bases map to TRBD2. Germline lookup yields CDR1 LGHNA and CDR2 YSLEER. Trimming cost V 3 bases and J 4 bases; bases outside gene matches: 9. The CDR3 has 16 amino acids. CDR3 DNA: TGCGCCAGCAGCCAGGGACTAGGTTTATATGCAGATACGCAGTATTTT. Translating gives CASSQGLGLYADTQYF.